This T cell receptor beta chain was documented in a study of shared clonotypes between healthy human individuals. Study as a whole: Donors were a couple of women and a few men aged 18 to 49.

Per sorted-subset replicate PCR, input was about 180 ng DNA, representing roughly 29,000 T cell genomes. Sequencing was performed with immunoSEQ multiplex PCR; in TCRdb, only in-frame clones are kept and a portion is missing. The sample holds about 2.4 million clones, 80% to 95% seen once. Whole-study results and caveats: An effect of sequencing depth on clonotype sharing among donors was expected.

Comments on this clone: The antigen is undetermined.

CDR3 length: 13 residues. Looked up from germline, CDR1 is GTSNPN and CDR2 is SVGIG (reference sequence). The V and J ends lost 4 bases and 0 bases respectively, with 9 bases between them. The sample taken for sequencing was naive CD4+ T cells from PBMCs. Subset described: CD45RA+ positively selected. The TCR originated in a man aged 18-30 years in good health. Some clones in this sample may be carry-over from other donors' samples. The chain couples TRBV30 to TRBJ1-2; no clear D. DNA for the CDR3: TGTGCCTGGATTGGAGCTCCTAACTATGGCTACACCTTC. Its protein is CAWIGAPNYGYTF.